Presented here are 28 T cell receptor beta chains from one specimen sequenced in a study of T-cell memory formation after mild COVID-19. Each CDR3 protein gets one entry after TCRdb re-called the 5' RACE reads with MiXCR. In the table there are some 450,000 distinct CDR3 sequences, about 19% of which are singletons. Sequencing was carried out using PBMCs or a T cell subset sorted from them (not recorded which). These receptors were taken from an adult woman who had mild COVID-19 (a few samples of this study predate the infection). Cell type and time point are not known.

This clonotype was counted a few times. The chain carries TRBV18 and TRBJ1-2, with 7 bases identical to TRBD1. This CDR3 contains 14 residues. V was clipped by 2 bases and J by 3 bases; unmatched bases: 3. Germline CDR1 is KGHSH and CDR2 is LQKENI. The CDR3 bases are TGTGCCAGCTCACCAAACAGGGGCGACTATGGCTACACCTTC. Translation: CASSPNRGDYGYTF.

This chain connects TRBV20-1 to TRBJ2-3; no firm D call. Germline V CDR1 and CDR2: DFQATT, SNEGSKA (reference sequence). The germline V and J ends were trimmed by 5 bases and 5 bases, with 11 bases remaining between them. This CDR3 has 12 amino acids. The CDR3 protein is CSAPKLVDTQYF. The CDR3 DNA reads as TGCAGTGCTCCGAAACTGGTAGATACGCAGTATTTT.

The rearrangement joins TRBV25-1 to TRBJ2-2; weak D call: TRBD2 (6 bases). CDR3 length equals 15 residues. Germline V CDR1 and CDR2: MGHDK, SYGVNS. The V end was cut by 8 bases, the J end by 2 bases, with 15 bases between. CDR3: CASHRGGINTGELFF. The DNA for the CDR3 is TGTGCCAGCCATCGTGGGGGGATCAACACCGGGGAGCTGTTTTTT.

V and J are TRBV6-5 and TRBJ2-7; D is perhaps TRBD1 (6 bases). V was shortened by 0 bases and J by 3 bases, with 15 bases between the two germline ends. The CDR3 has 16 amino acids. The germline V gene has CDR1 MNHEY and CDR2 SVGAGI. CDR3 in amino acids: CASSYSDTGLNYEQYF. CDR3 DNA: TGTGCCAGCAGTTACTCTGACACAGGGTTAAACTACGAGCAGTACTTC.

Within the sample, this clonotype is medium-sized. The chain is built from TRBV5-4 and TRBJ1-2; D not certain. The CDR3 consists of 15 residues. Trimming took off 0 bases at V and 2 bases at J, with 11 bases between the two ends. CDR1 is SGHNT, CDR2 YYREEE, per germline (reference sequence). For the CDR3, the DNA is TGTGCCAGCAGCTTGGAGAAGGGAGTCAACTATGGCTACACCTTC. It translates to CASSLEKGVNYGYTF.

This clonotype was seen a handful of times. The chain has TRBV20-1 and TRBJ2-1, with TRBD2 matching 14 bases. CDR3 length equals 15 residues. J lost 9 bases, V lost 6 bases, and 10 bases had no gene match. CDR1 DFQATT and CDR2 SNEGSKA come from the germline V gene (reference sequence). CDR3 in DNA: TGCAGTGCGGGGGTACTCGGACTAGCGGGAGGTGAGCAGTTCTTC. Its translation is CSAGVLGLAGGEQFF.

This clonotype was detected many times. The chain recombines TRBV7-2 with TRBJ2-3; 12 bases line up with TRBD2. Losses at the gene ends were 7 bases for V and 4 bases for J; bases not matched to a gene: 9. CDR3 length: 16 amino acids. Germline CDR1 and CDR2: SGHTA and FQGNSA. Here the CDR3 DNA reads TGTGCCAGCACGTTAATGGCTAGCGGGGGGGCAGATACGCAGTATTTT. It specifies CASTLMASGGADTQYF.

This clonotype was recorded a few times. CDR3 amino acids: CVRWLSFDTEAFF. The DNA of the CDR3 is TGTGTACGCTGGTTAAGTTTTGACACTGAAGCTTTCTTT. The rearrangement uses TRBV27 and TRBJ1-1; the D is unclear. The CDR3 length is 13 residues. CDR1 MNHEY and CDR2 SMNVEV come from the germline V gene (reference sequence).

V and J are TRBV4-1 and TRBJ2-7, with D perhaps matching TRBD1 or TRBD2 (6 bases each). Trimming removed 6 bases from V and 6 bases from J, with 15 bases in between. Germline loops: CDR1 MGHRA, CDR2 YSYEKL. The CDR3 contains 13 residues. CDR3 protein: CASSMEGTREQYF. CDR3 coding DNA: TGCGCCAGCAGTATGGAGGGGACACGCGAGCAGTACTTC.

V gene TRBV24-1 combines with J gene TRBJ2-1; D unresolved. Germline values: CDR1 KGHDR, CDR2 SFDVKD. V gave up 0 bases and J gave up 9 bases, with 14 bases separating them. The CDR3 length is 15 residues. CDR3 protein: CATSDLWQTDGEQFF. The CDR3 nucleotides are TGTGCCACCAGTGATTTGTGGCAAACGGACGGTGAGCAGTTCTTC.

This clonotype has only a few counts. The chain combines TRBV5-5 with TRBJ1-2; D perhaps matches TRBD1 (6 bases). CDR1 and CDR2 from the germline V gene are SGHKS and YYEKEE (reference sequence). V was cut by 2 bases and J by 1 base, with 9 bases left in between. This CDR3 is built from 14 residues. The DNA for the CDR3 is TGTGCCAGCAGCTTCCGGACAGATAACTATGGCTACACCTTC. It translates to CASSFRTDNYGYTF. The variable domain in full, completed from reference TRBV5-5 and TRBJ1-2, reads DAGVTQSPTHLIKTRGQQVTLRCSPISGHKSVSWYQQVLGQGPQFIFQYYEKEERGRGNFPDRFSARQFPNYSSELNVNALLLGDSALYLCASSFRTDNYGYTFGSGTRLTVV.

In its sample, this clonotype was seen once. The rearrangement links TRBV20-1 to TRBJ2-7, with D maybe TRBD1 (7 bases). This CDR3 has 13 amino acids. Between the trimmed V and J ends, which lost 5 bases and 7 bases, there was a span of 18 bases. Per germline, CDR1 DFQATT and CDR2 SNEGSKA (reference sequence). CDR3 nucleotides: TGCAGTGCTGTCCCAGGGGGGCGTCGAGAGCAGTACTTC. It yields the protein CSAVPGGRREQYF.

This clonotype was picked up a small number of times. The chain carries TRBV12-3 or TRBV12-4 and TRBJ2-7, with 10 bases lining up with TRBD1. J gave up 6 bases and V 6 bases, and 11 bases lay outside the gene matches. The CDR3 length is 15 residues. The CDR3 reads CASREAGQGTVEQYF. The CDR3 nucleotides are TGTGCCAGCAGGGAAGCGGGACAGGGGACAGTCGAGCAGTACTTC.

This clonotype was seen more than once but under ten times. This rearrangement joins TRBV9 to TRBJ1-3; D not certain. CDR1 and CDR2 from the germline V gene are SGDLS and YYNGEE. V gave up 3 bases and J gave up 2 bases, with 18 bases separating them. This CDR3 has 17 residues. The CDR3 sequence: CASSEGGQTFPGNTIYF. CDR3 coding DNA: TGTGCCAGCAGCGAGGGTGGGCAGACCTTCCCTGGAAACACCATATATTTT.

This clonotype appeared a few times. The CDR3 sequence: CASSSSPSGASYEQYF. The CDR3 DNA sequence: TGCGCCAGCAGCTCTAGTCCTAGCGGAGCTTCCTACGAGCAGTACTTC. The V and J genes are TRBV5-1 and TRBJ2-7; TRBD2 matches 7 bases. Germline CDR1 reads SGHRS; CDR2 reads YFSETQ. This CDR3 is 16 amino acids long. Losses at the gene ends were 3 bases for V and 1 base for J; bases not matched to a gene: 10. Full variable domain (missing parts from reference TRBV5-1 and TRBJ2-7): KAGVTQTPRYLIKTRGQQVTLSCSPISGHRSVSWYQQTPGQGLQFLFEYFSETQRNKGNFPGRFSGRQFSNSRSEMNVSTLELGDSALYLCASSSSPSGASYEQYFGPGTRLTVT.

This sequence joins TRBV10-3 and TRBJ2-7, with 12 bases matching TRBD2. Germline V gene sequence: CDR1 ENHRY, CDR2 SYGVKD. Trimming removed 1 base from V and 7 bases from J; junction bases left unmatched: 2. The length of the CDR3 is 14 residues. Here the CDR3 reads CAISEYLAGGEQYF. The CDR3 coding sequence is TGTGCCATCAGTGAGTACCTAGCGGGAGGGGAGCAGTACTTC.

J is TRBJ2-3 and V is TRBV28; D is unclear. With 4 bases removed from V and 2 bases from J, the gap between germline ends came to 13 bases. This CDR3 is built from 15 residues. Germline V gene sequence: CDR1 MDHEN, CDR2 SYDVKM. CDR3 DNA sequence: TGTGCCAGCAGTTCCCCCCCGGACCTCACAGATACGCAGTATTTT. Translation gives CASSSPPDLTDTQYF.

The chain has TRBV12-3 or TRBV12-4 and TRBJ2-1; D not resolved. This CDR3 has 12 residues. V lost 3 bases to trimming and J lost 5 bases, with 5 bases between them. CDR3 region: CASSFVNNEQFF. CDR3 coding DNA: TGTGCCAGCAGTTTCGTGAACAATGAGCAGTTCTTC.

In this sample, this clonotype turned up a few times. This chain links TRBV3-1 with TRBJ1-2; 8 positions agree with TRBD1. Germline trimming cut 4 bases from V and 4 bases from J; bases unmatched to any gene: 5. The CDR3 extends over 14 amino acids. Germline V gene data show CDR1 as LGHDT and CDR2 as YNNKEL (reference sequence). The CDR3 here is CASSLRTGTYGYTF. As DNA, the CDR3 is TGTGCCAGCAGCCTGCGGACAGGGACCTATGGCTACACCTTC.

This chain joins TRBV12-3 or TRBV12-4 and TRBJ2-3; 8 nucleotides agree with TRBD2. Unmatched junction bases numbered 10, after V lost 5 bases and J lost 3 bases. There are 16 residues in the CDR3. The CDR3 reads CASSPPGGTGTDTQYF. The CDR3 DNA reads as TGTGCCAGCAGTCCCCCGGGGGGGACGGGGACAGATACGCAGTATTTT.

CDR3 in amino acids: CAIPGIVPNEQFF. CDR3 DNA sequence: TGTGCCATCCCGGGGATAGTACCCAATGAGCAGTTCTTC. The rearrangement uses TRBV10-3 and TRBJ2-1, with a possible D match to TRBD2 (5 bases). Germline CDR1 is ENHRY and CDR2 is SYGVKD. V gave up 8 bases and J gave up 6 bases, with 14 bases separating them. The CDR3 sequence is 13 residues long.

CDR3 coding DNA: TGTGCCAGCAGTGAATATTCGACAGAAGCTTTCTTT. It yields the protein CASSEYSTEAFF. V usage is TRBV25-1 and J usage is TRBJ1-1; D call uncertain. The V gene's germline CDR1 is MGHDK and CDR2 SYGVNS. Deletions cut 0 bases from V and 8 bases from J, with 7 bases between. The CDR3 covers 12 residues. Combining the CDR3 with reference TRBV25-1 and TRBJ1-1 gives the whole variable domain EADIYQTPRYLVIGTGKKITLECSQTMGHDKMYWYQQDPGMELHLIHYSYGVNSTEKGDLSSESTVSRIRTEHFPLTLESARPSHTSQYLCASSEYSTEAFFGQGTRLTVV.

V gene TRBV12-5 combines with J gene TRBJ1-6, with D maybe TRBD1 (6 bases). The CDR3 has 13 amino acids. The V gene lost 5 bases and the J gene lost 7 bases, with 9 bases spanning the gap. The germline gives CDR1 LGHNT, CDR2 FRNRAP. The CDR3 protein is CASGLGQNSPLHF. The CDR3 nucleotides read TGTGCTAGTGGTCTTGGACAGAATTCACCCCTCCACTTT. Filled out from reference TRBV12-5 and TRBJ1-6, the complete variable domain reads DARVTQTPRHKVTEMGQEVTMRCQPILGHNTVFWYRQTMMQGLELLAYFRNRAPLDDSGMPKDRFSAEMPDATLATLKIQPSEPRDSAVYFCASGLGQNSPLHFGNGTRLTVT.

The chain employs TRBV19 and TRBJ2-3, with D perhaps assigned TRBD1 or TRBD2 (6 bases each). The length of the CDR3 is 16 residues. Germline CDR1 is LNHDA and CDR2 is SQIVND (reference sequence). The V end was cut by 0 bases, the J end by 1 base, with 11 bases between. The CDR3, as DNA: TGTGCCAGTAGTATAGATACGGGGGCTGGCACAGATACGCAGTATTTT. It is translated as CASSIDTGAGTDTQYF. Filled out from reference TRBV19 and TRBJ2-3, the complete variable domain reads DGGITQSPKYLFRKEGQNVTLSCEQNLNHDAMYWYRQDPGQGLRLIYYSQIVNDFQKGDIAEGYSVSREKKESFPLTVTSAQKNPTAFYLCASSIDTGAGTDTQYFGPGTRLTVL.

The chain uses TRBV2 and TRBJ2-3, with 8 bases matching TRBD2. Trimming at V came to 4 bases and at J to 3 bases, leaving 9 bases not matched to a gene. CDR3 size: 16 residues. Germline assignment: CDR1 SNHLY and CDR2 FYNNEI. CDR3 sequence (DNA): TGTGCCAGCAGTGTGGTCGGGGGGGCTGGGACAGATACGCAGTATTTT. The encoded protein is CASSVVGGAGTDTQYF.

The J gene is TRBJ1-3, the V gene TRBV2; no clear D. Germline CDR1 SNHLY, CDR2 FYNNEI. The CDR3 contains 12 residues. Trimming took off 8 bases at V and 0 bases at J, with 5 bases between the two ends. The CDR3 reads CASEYSGNTIYF. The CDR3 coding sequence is TGTGCCAGCGAATACTCTGGAAACACCATATATTTT. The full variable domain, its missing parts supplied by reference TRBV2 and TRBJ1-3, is EPEVTQTPSHQVTQMGQEVILRCVPISNHLYFYWYRQILGQKVEFLVSFYNNEISEKSEIFDDQFSVERPDGSNFTLKIRSTKLEDSAMYFCASEYSGNTIYFGEGSWLTVV.

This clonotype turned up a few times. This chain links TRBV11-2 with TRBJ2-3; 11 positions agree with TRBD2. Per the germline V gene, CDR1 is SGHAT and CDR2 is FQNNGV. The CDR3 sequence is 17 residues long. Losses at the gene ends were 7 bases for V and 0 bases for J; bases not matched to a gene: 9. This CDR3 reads CASTGLAAMTSTDTQYF. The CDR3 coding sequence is TGTGCCAGCACGGGACTAGCGGCGATGACTAGCACAGATACGCAGTATTTT.

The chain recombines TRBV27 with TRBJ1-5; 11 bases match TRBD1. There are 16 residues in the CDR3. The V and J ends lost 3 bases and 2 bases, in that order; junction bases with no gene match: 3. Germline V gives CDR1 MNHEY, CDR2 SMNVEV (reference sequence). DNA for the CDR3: TGTGCCAGCAGTTTCGGGACAGGGGGGCGCAATCAGCCCCAGCATTTT. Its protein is CASSFGTGGRNQPQHF.